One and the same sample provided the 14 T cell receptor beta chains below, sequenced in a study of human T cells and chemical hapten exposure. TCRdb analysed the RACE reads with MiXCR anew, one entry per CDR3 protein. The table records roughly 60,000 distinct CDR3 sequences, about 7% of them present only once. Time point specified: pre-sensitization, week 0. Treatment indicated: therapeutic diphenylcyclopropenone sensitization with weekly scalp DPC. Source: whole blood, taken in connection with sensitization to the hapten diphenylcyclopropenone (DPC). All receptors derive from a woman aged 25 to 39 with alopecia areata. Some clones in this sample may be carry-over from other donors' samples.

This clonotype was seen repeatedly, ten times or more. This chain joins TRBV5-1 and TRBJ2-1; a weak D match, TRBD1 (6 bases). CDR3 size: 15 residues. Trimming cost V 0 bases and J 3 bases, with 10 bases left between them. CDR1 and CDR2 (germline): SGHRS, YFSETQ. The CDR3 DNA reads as TGCGCCAGCAGCTTGGCGGACAGTAACTACAATGAGCAGTTCTTC. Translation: CASSLADSNYNEQFF.

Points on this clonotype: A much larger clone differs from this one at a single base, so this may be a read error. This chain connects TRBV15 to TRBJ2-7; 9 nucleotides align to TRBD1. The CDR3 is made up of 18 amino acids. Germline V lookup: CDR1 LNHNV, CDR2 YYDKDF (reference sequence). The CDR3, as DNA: TGTGTCACCAGCAGAGATCCGTTTTACCGGACAGGGGACAACGAGCAGTACTTC. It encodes CVTSRDPFYRTGDNEQYF.

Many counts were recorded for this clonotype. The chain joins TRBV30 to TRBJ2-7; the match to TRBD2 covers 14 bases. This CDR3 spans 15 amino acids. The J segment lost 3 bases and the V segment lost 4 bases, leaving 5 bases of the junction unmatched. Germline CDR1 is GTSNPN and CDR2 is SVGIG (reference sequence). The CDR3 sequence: CAWKRTSGGNYEQYF. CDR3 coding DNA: TGTGCCTGGAAAAGGACTAGCGGGGGGAACTACGAGCAGTACTTC. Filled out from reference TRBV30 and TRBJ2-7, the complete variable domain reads SQTIHQWPATLVQPVGSPLSLECTVEGTSNPNLYWYRQAAGRGLQLLFYSVGIGQISSEVPQNLSASRPQDRQFILSSKKLLLSDSGFYLCAWKRTSGGNYEQYFGPGTRLTVT.

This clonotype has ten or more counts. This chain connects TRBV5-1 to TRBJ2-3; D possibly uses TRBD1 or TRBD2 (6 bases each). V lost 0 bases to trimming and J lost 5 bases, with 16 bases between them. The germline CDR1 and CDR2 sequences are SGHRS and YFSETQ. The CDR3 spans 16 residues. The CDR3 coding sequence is TGCGCCAGCAGCTTGGCCTTCAGGGGAGGTGGAGATACGCAGTATTTT. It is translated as CASSLAFRGGGDTQYF.

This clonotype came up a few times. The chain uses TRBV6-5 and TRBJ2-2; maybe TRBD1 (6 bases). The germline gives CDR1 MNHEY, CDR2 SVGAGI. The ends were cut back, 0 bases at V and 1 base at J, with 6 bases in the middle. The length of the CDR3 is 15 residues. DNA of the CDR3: TGTGCCAGCAGTTACTCGGGACAGAACACCGGGGAGCTGTTTTTT. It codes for CASSYSGQNTGELFF.

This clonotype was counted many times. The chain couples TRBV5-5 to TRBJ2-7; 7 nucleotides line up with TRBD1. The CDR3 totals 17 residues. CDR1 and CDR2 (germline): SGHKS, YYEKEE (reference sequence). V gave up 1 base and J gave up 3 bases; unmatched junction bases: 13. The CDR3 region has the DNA TGTGCCAGCAGCTTGACAACTCCGGGACAGCTTTTCTACGAGCAGTACTTC. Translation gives CASSLTTPGQLFYEQYF. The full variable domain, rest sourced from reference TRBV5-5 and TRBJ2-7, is DAGVTQSPTHLIKTRGQQVTLRCSPISGHKSVSWYQQVLGQGPQFIFQYYEKEERGRGNFPDRFSARQFPNYSSELNVNALLLGDSALYLCASSLTTPGQLFYEQYFGPGTRLTVT.

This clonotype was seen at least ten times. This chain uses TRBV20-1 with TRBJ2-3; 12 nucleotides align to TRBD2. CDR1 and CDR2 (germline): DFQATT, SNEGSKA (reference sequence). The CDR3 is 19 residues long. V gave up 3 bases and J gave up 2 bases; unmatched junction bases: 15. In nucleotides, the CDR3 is TGCAGTGCTAGGTCCCTCTCTAGCGGGGGGGTCTTACCCACAGATACGCAGTATTTT. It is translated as CSARSLSSGGVLPTDTQYF.

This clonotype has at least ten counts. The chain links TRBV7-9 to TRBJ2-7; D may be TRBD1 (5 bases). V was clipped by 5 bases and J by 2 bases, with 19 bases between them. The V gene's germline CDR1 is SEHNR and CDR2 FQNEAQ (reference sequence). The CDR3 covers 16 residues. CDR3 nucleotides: TGTGCCAGCAGCCCTGTTGCAGGGCCATCTACCTACGAGCAGTACTTC. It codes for CASSPVAGPSTYEQYF.

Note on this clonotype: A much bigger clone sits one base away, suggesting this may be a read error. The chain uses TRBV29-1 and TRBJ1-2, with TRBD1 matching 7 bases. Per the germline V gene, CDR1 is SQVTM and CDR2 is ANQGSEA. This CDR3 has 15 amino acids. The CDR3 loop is CSVGKGQSTNYGDTF. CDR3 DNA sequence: TGCAGCGTTGGGAAGGGACAGTCAACTAACTATGGCGACACCTTC.

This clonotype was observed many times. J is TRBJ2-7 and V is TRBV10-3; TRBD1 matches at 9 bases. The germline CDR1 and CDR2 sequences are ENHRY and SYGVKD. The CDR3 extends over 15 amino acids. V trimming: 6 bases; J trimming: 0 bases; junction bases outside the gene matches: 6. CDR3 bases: TGTGCCATCAGAACCGGGACAGGGAGCTCCTACGAGCAGTACTTC. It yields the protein CAIRTGTGSSYEQYF.

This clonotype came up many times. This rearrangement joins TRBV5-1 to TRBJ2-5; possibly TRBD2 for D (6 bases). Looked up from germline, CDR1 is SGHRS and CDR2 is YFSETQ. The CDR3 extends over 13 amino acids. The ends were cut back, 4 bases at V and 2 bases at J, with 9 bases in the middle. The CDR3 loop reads CASSRGDQETQYF. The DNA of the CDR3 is TGCGCCAGCAGCCGCGGGGATCAAGAGACCCAGTACTTC. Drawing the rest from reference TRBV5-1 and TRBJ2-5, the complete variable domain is KAGVTQTPRYLIKTRGQQVTLSCSPISGHRSVSWYQQTPGQGLQFLFEYFSETQRNKGNFPGRFSGRQFSNSRSEMNVSTLELGDSALYLCASSRGDQETQYFGPGTRLLVL.

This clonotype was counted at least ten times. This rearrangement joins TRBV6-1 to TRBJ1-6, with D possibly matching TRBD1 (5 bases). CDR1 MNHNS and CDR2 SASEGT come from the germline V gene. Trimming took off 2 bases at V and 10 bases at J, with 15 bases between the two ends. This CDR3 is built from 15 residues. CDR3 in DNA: TGTGCCAGCAGTGAACGGGAGGGGTCGAGATCACCCCTCCACTTT. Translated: CASSEREGSRSPLHF.

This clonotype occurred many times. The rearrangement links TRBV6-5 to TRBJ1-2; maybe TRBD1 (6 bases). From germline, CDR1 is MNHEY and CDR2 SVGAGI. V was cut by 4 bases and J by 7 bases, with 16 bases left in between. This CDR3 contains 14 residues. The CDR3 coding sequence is TGTGCCAGCAGTTCACAGGGAGGGGGGCCTGGCTACACCTTC. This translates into CASSSQGGGPGYTF.

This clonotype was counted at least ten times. CDR3 in DNA: TGTGCCAGCAAACGGGGGCACCCCGCAGATACGCAGTATTTT. Translated: CASKRGHPADTQYF. The V and J genes are TRBV6-5 and TRBJ2-3; D is tentatively TRBD1 or TRBD2 (6 bases each). Germline CDR1 reads MNHEY; CDR2 reads SVGAGI. This CDR3 has 14 residues. V shed 7 bases and J shed 4 bases, with 15 bases lying between them.